This TCR beta chain was found in a study of identifying expanded T cells in peripheral blood. Findings of the study overall: Differentially abundant clones: around 1.2 between replicates, 16.4 at approximately two weeks, under 25 at four. Variance in clone template counts between approximately two-week samples significantly increased with total template count across all healthy donors.

Collection occurred without any documented infections or immune events in donors. The CDR3 length is 15 residues. Trimming cost V 4 bases and J 3 bases; bases outside gene matches: 5. Germline values: CDR1 SGHRS, CDR2 YFSETQ. Details on this clone: The target antigen is unknown.

Profiled with immunoSEQ multiplex PCR; TCRdb holds only in-frame clones, not every one. The sample carries approximately 120,000 clones, 84% recorded once. The genes are TRBV5-1 and TRBJ1-3, with 9 bases identical to TRBD1. Input material: blood. The clonotype comes from a person aged 18 to 70 in good health. For the CDR3, the DNA is TGCGCCAGCAGCGTACAGGGACAGGGTGGAAACACCATATATTTT. It specifies CASSVQGQGGNTIYF.